What follows are 18 T cell receptor beta chains derived from one specimen sequenced in a study of T-cell memory formation after mild COVID-19. MiXCR, applied by TCRdb to the 5' RACE reads, yields one record per CDR3 protein. The top ten hold roughly 3.6% of the sample, which has more than 200,000 distinct CDR3 sequences, over 15% seen once. Sample: PBMCs or a T cell subset sorted from them (not recorded which). The receptors stem from a man in his late teens or twenties who had mild COVID-19 (a few samples of this study predate the infection). Cell type and time point are not known.

This clonotype was counted only a few times. The chain joins TRBV3-1 to TRBJ1-4; a weak D match, TRBD1 (5 bases). V gave up 5 bases and J gave up 8 bases, with 9 bases separating them. Germline CDR1 is LGHDT and CDR2 is YNNKEL (reference sequence). This CDR3 is built from 12 residues. CDR3 protein: CASSGREEKLFF. DNA of the CDR3: TGTGCCAGCAGCGGCAGGGAGGAAAAACTGTTTTTT. The variable domain in full, with the rest retrieved from reference TRBV3-1 and TRBJ1-4, is DTAVSQTPKYLVTQMGNDKSIKCEQNLGHDTMYWYKQDSKKFLKIMFSYNNKELIINETVPNRFSPKSPDKAHLNLHINSLELGDSAVYFCASSGREEKLFFGSGTQLSVL.

This clonotype has more than one count but fewer than ten. The chain links TRBV7-8 to TRBJ2-5; 11 bases line up with TRBD1. V was clipped by 5 bases and J by 6 bases; unmatched bases: 8. CDR3 size: 15 residues. The germline V gene encodes CDR1 SGHVS and CDR2 FQNEAQ. The CDR3 region has the DNA TGTGCCAGCAGCCTCCGGACAGGGGGCGGAAAGACCCAGTACTTC. The encoded protein is CASSLRTGGGKTQYF.

The genes are TRBV28 and TRBJ1-6, with D tentatively TRBD1 (6 bases). Germline CDR1 MDHEN, CDR2 SYDVKM. V lost 4 bases and J lost 7, with 11 bases in between. The CDR3 loop spans 14 amino acids. CDR3 protein: CASSSATGNSPLHF. CDR3 nucleotides: TGTGCCAGCAGTTCAGCTACAGGGAATTCACCCCTCCACTTT.

As DNA, the CDR3 is TGTGCCAGCAGCCCTAGCGGGGGCTTCCAAGAGACCCAGTACTTC. Translating gives CASSPSGGFQETQYF. The rearrangement uses TRBV5-6 and TRBJ2-5; 10 bases are shared with TRBD2. Germline trimming cut 4 bases from V and 1 base from J; bases unmatched to any gene: 4. This CDR3 has 15 residues. CDR1 SGHDT and CDR2 YYEEEE come from the germline V gene.

This clonotype was counted at least ten times. The rearrangement uses TRBV20-1 and TRBJ1-1, with D unclear. In germline, CDR1 is DFQATT, CDR2 SNEGSKA (reference sequence). Trimming removed 6 bases from V and 0 bases from J, with 17 bases in between. The CDR3 totals 15 residues. The DNA for the CDR3 is TGCAGTGCGTCCTTGGCGGGGATTTTGAACACTGAAGCTTTCTTT. The encoded protein is CSASLAGILNTEAFF.

V is TRBV18 and J is TRBJ2-6, with D unclear. The CDR3 covers 18 residues. The germline V and J ends were trimmed by 4 bases and 4 bases, with 20 bases remaining between them. CDR1 is KGHSH, CDR2 LQKENI, per germline. For the CDR3, the DNA is TGTGCCAGCTCACGTGCAATTTACGCCCATACAGGGGCCAACGTCCTGACTTTC. Amino acid sequence: CASSRAIYAHTGANVLTF.

In this sample, this clonotype turned up a few times. This chain connects TRBV7-9 to TRBJ2-5; unclear D gene. Germline CDR1 and CDR2: SEHNR and FQNEAQ (reference sequence). Deletions cut 3 bases from V and 6 bases from J, with 5 bases between. The CDR3 has 11 amino acids. The CDR3 nucleotides are TGTGCCAGCAGCTTTATGAAGACCCAGTACTTC. Amino acid sequence: CASSFMKTQYF. The full variable domain, rest sourced from reference TRBV7-9 and TRBJ2-5, is DTGVSQNPRHKITKRGQNVTFRCDPISEHNRLYWYRQTLGQGPEFLTYFQNEAQLEKSRLLSDRFSAERPKGSFSTLEIQRTEQGDSAMYLCASSFMKTQYFGPGTRLLVL.

V gene TRBV5-4 combines with J gene TRBJ2-1; TRBD1 agrees at 11 bases. The V gene's germline CDR1 is SGHNT and CDR2 YYREEE (reference sequence). J was trimmed by 0 bases and V by 7 bases; bases with no gene match: 3. The length of the CDR3 is 15 residues. The CDR3 region is CASGTGGSSYNEQFF. CDR3 DNA: TGTGCCAGCGGGACAGGGGGGAGCTCCTACAATGAGCAGTTCTTC.

The rearrangement uses TRBV7-9 and TRBJ1-6, with 7 positions matching TRBD1. The germline V gene has CDR1 SEHNR and CDR2 FQNEAQ (reference sequence). J gave up 8 bases and V 1 base, and 8 bases lay outside the gene matches. This CDR3 spans 16 amino acids. As DNA, the CDR3 is TGTGCCAGCAGCTTAGGAACAGGGGTTAAGGATTCACCCCTCCACTTT. Amino acids: CASSLGTGVKDSPLHF. The full variable domain, completed using reference TRBV7-9 and TRBJ1-6, is DTGVSQNPRHKITKRGQNVTFRCDPISEHNRLYWYRQTLGQGPEFLTYFQNEAQLEKSRLLSDRFSAERPKGSFSTLEIQRTEQGDSAMYLCASSLGTGVKDSPLHFGNGTRLTVT.

The CDR3 protein is CASRGQGAEKLFF. The CDR3 DNA sequence: TGTGCCAGCAGGGGACAGGGGGCTGAAAAACTGTTTTTT. This rearrangement joins TRBV7-9 to TRBJ1-4; 12 bases map to TRBD1. The CDR3 extends over 13 amino acids. V lost 6 bases, J lost 7 bases, and 0 bases stayed unmatched. Germline-derived CDR1 and CDR2 are SEHNR and FQNEAQ (reference sequence).

This clonotype was recorded a few times. The chain uses TRBV4-3 and TRBJ2-5; D is undetermined. V was trimmed by 0 bases and J by 5 bases, leaving 10 bases between them. The CDR3 has 14 residues. CDR1 LGHNA and CDR2 YSLEER come from the germline V gene. In nucleotides, the CDR3 is TGCGCCAGCAGCCAAGATCATGTCAGGGAGACCCAGTACTTC. Its translation: CASSQDHVRETQYF.

The chain is built from TRBV5-1 and TRBJ2-7; 7 bases are a match to TRBD1. The CDR3 runs to 14 residues. Per germline, CDR1 SGHRS and CDR2 YFSETQ. Unmatched junction bases numbered 7, after V lost 4 bases and J lost 3 bases. CDR3 coding DNA: TGCGCCAGCAGCCAGGACAGGATCTACTACGAGCAGTACTTC. Translated: CASSQDRIYYEQYF.

This clonotype was detected a few times. V gene TRBV20-1 combines with J gene TRBJ2-5; D remains unclear. This CDR3 comprises 11 residues. V dropped 0 bases and J dropped 13 bases, with 12 bases sitting between them. Germline assignment: CDR1 DFQATT and CDR2 SNEGSKA (reference sequence). Written as DNA, the CDR3 is TGCAGTGCTAGAGATGATGCCCGTTGGTACTTC. Protein product: CSARDDARWYF.

J is TRBJ2-3 and V is TRBV20-1, with TRBD2 matching 9 bases. The germline CDR1 and CDR2 sequences are DFQATT and SNEGSKA (reference sequence). J lost 4 bases, V lost 4 bases, and 9 bases had no gene match. This CDR3 is 15 amino acids long. The CDR3 DNA sequence: TGCAGTGCTACCTACCTTGGCGGGGGGGCAGATACGCAGTATTTT. It is translated as CSATYLGGGADTQYF.

Concerning this clonotype: A much larger clone lies one base from this, so it may be a read error. The conserved phenylalanine or tryptophan is not found at the CDR3 terminus, so this likely reflects a read error. The J gene is TRBJ2-5, the V gene TRBV20-1; D may be TRBD2 (6 bases). In germline, CDR1 is DFQATT, CDR2 SNEGSKA (reference sequence). The CDR3 has 14 amino acids. V lost 3 bases to trimming and J lost 2 bases, with 13 bases between them. The CDR3 bases are TGCAGTGCTAGGGGGGGTGCCTTACAAGAGACCCAGTACTTA. It yields the protein CSARGGALQETQYL.

This clonotype was seen repeatedly, ten times or more. The J gene is TRBJ2-4, the V gene TRBV7-2; 7 bases agree with TRBD1. Germline CDR1 and CDR2: SGHTA and FQGNSA. The CDR3 has 16 residues. Trimming removed 5 bases from V and 0 bases from J; junction bases left unmatched: 7. CDR3 in amino acids: CASSPGQAVAKNIQYF. CDR3 coding DNA: TGTGCCAGCAGCCCAGGACAGGCCGTAGCCAAAAACATTCAGTACTTC. The full variable domain, with the rest looked up from reference TRBV7-2 and TRBJ2-4, is GAGVSQSPSNKVTEKGKDVELRCDPISGHTALYWYRQSLGQGLEFLIYFQGNSAPDKSGLPSDRFSAERTGGSVSTLTIQRTQQEDSAVYLCASSPGQAVAKNIQYFGAGTRLSVL.

The chain has TRBV3-1 and TRBJ1-5, with D perhaps TRBD1 (5 bases). This CDR3 region has 12 residues. The V end lost 1 base, the J end lost 7 bases, and 5 bases lay between the germline ends. The germline gives CDR1 LGHDT, CDR2 YNNKEL (reference sequence). The CDR3 DNA sequence: TGTGCCAGCAGCCAAGGGGGGCAGCCCCAGCATTTT. It codes for CASSQGGQPQHF.

The chain couples TRBV5-1 to TRBJ2-5; the D gene could be TRBD1 or TRBD2 (5 bases each). This CDR3 contains 15 residues. Per germline, CDR1 SGHRS and CDR2 YFSETQ. V gave up 1 base and J gave up 5 bases, with 15 bases separating them. Written as DNA, the CDR3 is TGCGCCAGCAGCTTGCCAGGGAGTATGGGGGAGACCCAGTACTTC. Its translation is CASSLPGSMGETQYF.